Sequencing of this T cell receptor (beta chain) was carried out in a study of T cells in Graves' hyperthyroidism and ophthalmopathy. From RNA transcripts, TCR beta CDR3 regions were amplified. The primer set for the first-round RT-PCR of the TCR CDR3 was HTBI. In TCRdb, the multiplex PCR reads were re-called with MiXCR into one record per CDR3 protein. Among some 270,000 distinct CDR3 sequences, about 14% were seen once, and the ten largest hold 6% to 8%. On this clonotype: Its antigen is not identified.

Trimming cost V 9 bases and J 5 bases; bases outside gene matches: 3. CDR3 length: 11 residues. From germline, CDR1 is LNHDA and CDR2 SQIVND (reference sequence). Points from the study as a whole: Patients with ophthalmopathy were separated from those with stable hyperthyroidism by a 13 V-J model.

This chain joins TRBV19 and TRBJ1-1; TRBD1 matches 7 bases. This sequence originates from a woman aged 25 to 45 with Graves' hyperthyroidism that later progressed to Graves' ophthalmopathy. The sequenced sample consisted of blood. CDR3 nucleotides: TGTGCCAGCGACAGGGAAACTGAAGCTTTCTTT. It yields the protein CASDRETEAFF.